These T cell receptor beta chains were read from a single sample in a study of shared clonotypes between healthy human individuals. Assay: immunoSEQ multiplex PCR; the TCRdb copy retains only in-frame clones and omits some. The repertoire holds 2 million to 2.5 million clones, 85% to 95% seen once, with under 2% in the top ten. The sample taken for sequencing was naive CD8+ T cells from PBMCs. These receptors were obtained from a man between 18 and 35 years old in good health. Some clones in this sample may be carry-over from other donors' samples. Both conserved end residues are part of each CDR3. A D gene is named only where the DNA matches it firmly. Rows give clone size only sometimes, using once, few, many, or a class for an expanded clone.

V: TRBV7-9
length: 17
J: TRBJ2-2
D: TRBD2
size: once
DNA: TGTGCCAGCAGCAAGGGACTAGCCCTAGCGAACACCGGGGAGCTGTTTTTT
CDR3: CASSKGLALANTGELFF

V: TRBV5-1
length: 14
J: TRBJ2-5
D: -
size: -
DNA: TGCGCCAGCAGCTTGACAGGTCTTCAAGAGACCCAGTACTTC
CDR3: CASSLTGLQETQYF

V: TRBV27
length: 15
J: TRBJ1-2
D: -
size: -
DNA: TGTGCCAGCAGTACACACCGGGACGCAAGTTATGGCTACACCTTC
CDR3: CASSTHRDASYGYTF

V: TRBV7-8
length: 16
J: TRBJ2-5
D: -
size: -
DNA: TGTGCCAGCAGCTTAGAATTTGGGGGGCATGGCGAGACCCAGTACTTC
CDR3: CASSLEFGGHGETQYF

V: TRBV19
length: 14
J: TRBJ2-3
D: TRBD2
size: -
DNA: TGTGCCAGTAGTGGACTAGCGGGAGTTGATACGCAGTATTTT
CDR3: CASSGLAGVDTQYF

V: TRBV30
length: 20
J: TRBJ2-2
D: TRBD2
size: -
DNA: TGTGCCTGGAGTGTTGGTTTTAGCGGGAGTGTCTGGCCGAACACCGGGGAGCTGTTTTTT
CDR3: CAWSVGFSGSVWPNTGELFF

V: TRBV5-6
length: 13
J: TRBJ2-1
D: TRBD1
size: once
DNA: TGTGCCAGCAGCTTGGACAGGGGCGGTGAGCAGTTCTTC
CDR3: CASSLDRGGEQFF

V: TRBV5-1
length: 13
J: TRBJ2-6
D: -
size: once
DNA: TGCGCCAGCAGCTTAAGTGCTGGCAACGTCCTGACTTTC
CDR3: CASSLSAGNVLTF

V: TRBV6-4
length: 15
J: TRBJ2-1
D: TRBD2
size: -
DNA: TGTGCCAGCAGTGACTCCCGGGGGGGGAACAATGAGCAGTTCTTC
CDR3: CASSDSRGGNNEQFF

V: TRBV7-6
length: 15
J: TRBJ2-2
D: TRBD1
size: -
DNA: TGTGCCAGCAGCTTCAGGACAGGGAGAGCCGGGGAGCTGTTTTTT
CDR3: CASSFRTGRAGELFF

V: TRBV7-9
length: 15
J: TRBJ1-2
D: -
size: once
DNA: TGTGCCAGCAGCCATCTAGGGGTTTTGAACTATGGCTACACCTTC
CDR3: CASSHLGVLNYGYTF